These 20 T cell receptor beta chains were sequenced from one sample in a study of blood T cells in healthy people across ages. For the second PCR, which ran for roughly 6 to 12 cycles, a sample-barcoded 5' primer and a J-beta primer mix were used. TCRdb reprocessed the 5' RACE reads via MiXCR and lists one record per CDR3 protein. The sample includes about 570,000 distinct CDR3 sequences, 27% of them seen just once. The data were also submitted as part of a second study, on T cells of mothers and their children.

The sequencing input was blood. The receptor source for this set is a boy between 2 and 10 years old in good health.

CDR3 sequence (DNA): TGTGCCAGCAGCTCCCAGTTGGGACGGGGTGAAGCTTTCTTT. This sequence encodes CASSSQLGRGEAFF. The chain employs TRBV6-6 and TRBJ1-1; tentatively, D is TRBD1 (5 bases). V lost 6 bases and J 7 bases, leaving 18 bases between the germline ends. Germline V gives CDR1 MNHNY, CDR2 SVGAGI (reference sequence). The CDR3 has 14 amino acids.

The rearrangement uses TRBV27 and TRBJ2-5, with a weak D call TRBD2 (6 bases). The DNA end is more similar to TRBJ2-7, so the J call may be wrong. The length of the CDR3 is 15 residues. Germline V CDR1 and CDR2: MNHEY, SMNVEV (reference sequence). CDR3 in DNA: TGTGCCAGCAGTTTATCAGGAGGGCGCGGTTACGAGCAGTACTTC. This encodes CASSLSGGRGYEQYF.

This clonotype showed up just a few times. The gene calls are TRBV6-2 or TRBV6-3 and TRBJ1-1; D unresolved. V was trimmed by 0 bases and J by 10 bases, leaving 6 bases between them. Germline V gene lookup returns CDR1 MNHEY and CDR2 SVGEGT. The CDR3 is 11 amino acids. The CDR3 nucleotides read TGTGCCAGCAGTTACTCGATTCGAGCTTTCTTT. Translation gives CASSYSIRAFF.

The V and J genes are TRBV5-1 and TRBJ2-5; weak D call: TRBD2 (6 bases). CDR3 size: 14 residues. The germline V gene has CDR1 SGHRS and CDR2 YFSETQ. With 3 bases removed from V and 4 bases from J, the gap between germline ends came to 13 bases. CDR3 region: CASSSGGEGETQYF. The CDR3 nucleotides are TGCGCCAGCAGCTCTGGCGGGGAAGGAGAGACCCAGTACTTC.

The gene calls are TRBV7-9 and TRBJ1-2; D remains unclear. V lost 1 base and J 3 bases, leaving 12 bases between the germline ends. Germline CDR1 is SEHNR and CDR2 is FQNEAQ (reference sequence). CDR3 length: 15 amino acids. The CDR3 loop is CASSLGLRTDYGYTF. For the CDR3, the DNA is TGTGCCAGCAGCTTAGGGTTACGGACGGACTATGGCTACACCTTC.

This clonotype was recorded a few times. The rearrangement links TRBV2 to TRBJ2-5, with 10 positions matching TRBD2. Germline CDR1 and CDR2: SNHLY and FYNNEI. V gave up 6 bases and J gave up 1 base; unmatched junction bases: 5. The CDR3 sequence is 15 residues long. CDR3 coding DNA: TGTGCCAGCAGGACCCCTAGCGGGGGCCAAGAGACCCAGTACTTC. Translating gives CASRTPSGGQETQYF.

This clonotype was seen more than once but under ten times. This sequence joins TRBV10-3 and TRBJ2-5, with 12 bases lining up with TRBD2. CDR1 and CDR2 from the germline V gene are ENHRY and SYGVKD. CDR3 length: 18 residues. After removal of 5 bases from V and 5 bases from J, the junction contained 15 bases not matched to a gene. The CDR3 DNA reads TGTGCCATCAGTTTGACTAGCGGGAGTTTGGGGGCAAGGGAGACCCAGTACTTC. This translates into CAISLTSGSLGARETQYF.

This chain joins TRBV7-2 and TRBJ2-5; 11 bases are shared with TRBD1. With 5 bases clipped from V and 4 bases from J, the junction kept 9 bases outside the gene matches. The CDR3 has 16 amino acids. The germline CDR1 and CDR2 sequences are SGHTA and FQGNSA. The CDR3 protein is CASSIIGQGARETQYF. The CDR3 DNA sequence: TGTGCCAGCAGCATTATCGGACAGGGGGCGCGAGAGACCCAGTACTTC.

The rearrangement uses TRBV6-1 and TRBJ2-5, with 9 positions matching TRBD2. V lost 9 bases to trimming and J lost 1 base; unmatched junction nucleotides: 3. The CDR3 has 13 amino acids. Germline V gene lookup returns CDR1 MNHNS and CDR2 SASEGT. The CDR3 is CASQRGAQETQYF. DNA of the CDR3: TGTGCCAGTCAGCGGGGGGCCCAAGAGACCCAGTACTTC.

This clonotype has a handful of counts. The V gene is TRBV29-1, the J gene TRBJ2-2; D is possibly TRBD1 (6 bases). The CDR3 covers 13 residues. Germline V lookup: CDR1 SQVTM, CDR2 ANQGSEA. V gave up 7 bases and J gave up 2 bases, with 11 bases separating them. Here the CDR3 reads CSAGQLNTGELFF. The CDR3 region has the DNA TGCAGCGCGGGACAACTTAACACCGGGGAGCTGTTTTTT.

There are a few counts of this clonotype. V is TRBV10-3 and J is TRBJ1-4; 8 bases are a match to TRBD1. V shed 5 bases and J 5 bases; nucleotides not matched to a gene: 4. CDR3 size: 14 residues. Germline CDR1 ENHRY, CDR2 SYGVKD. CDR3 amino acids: CAISPGQANEKLFF. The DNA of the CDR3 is TGTGCCATCAGTCCGGGACAGGCAAATGAAAAACTGTTTTTT.

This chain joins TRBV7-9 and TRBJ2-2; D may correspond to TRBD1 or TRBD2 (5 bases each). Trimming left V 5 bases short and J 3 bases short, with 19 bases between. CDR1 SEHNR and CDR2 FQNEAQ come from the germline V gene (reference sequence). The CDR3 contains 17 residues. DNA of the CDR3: TGTGCCAGCAGCCGAACACCGGGACGGTGTGACACCGGGGAGCTGTTTTTT. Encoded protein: CASSRTPGRCDTGELFF.

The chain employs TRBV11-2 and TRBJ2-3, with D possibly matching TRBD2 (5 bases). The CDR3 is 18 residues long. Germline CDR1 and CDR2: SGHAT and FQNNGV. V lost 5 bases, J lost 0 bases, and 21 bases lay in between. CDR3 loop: CASSLFGPIATSTDTQYF. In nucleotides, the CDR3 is TGTGCCAGCAGCCTTTTTGGTCCTATAGCGACTAGCACAGATACGCAGTATTTT.

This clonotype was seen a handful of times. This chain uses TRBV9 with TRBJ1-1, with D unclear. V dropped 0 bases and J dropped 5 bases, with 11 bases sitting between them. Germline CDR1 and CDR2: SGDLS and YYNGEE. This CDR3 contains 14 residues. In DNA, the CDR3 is TGTGCCAGCAGCGTAGAACCAGTACTGACTGAAGCTTTCTTT. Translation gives CASSVEPVLTEAFF. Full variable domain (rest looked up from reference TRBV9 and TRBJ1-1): DSGVTQTPKHLITATGQRVTLRCSPRSGDLSVYWYQQSLDQGLQFLIQYYNGEERAKGNILERFSAQQFPDLHSELNLSSLELGDSALYFCASSVEPVLTEAFFGQGTRLTVV.

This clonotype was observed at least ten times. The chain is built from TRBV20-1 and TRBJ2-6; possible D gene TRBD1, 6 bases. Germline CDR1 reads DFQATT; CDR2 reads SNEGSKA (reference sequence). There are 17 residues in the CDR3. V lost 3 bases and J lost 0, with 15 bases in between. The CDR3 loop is CSARGPGASSGANVLTF. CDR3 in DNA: TGCAGTGCTAGGGGCCCAGGGGCCTCCTCTGGGGCCAACGTCCTGACTTTC.

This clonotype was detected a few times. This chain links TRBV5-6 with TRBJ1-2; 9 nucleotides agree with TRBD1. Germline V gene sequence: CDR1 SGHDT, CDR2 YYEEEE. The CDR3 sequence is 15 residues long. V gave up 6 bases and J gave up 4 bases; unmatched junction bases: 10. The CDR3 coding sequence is TGTGCCAGCACCATCCGATGGACAGGGGCCTATGGCTACACCTTC. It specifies CASTIRWTGAYGYTF.

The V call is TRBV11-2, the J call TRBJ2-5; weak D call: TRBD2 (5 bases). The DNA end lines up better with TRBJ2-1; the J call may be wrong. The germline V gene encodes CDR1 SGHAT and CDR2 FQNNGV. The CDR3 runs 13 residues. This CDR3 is CASSLAAGLEQFF. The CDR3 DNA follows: TGTGCCAGCAGCTTAGCGGCAGGACTTGAGCAGTTCTTC.

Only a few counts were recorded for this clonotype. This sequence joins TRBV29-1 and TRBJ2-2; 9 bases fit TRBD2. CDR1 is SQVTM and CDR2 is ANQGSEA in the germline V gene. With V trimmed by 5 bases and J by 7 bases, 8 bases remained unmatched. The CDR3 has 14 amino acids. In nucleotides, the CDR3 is TGCAGCGTTCTGGCGGGAGGGCCTAGCGGGGAGCTGTTTTTT. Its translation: CSVLAGGPSGELFF.

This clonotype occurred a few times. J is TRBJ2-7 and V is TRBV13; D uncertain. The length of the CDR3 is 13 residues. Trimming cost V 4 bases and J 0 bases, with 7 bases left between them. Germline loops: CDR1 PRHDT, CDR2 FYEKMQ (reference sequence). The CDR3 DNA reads TGTGCCAGCAGCTCACACGGCTCCTACGAGCAGTACTTC. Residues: CASSSHGSYEQYF.

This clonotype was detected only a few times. Here the CDR3 reads CASSVGLQVSTDTQYF. The CDR3 nucleotides read TGTGCCAGCAGCGTAGGGCTACAAGTTAGCACAGATACGCAGTATTTT. This rearrangement joins TRBV9 to TRBJ2-3; D is undetermined. There are 16 residues in the CDR3. CDR1 is SGDLS and CDR2 is YYNGEE in the germline V gene. The V end lost 0 bases, the J end lost 0 bases, and 11 bases lay between the germline ends. The complete variable domain, with remaining parts taken from reference TRBV9 and TRBJ2-3, reads DSGVTQTPKHLITATGQRVTLRCSPRSGDLSVYWYQQSLDQGLQFLIQYYNGEERAKGNILERFSAQQFPDLHSELNLSSLELGDSALYFCASSVGLQVSTDTQYFGPGTRLTVL.